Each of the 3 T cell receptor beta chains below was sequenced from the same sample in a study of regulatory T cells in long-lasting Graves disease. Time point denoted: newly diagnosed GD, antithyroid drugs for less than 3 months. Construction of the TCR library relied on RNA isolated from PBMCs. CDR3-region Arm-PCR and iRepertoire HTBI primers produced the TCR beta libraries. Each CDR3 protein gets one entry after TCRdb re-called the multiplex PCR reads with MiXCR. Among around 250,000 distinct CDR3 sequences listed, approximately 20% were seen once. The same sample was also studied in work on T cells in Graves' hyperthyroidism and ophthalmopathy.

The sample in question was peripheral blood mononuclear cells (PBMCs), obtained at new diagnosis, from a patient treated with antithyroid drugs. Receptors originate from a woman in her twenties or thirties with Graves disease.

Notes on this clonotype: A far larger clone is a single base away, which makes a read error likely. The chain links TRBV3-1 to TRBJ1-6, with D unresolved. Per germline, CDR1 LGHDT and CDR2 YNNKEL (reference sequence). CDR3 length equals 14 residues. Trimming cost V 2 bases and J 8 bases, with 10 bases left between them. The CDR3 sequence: CASSQRGTYSPLHF. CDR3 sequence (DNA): TGTGCCAGCAGCCAACGGGGAACTTATTCACCCCTCCACTTT.

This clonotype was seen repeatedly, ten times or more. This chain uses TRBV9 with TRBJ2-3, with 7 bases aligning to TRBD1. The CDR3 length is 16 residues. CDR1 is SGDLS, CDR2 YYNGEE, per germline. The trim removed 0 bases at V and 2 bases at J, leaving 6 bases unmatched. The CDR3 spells CASSVGGGSFTDTQYF. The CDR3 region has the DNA TGTGCCAGCAGCGTAGGAGGGGGCTCTTTCACAGATACGCAGTATTTT.

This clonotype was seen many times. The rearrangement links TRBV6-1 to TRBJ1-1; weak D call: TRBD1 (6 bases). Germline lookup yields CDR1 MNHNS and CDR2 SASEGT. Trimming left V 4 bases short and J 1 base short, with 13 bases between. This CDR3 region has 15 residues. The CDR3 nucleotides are TGTGCCAGCAGTGCCCTATGGGGGGCGAACACTGAAGCTTTCTTT. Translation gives CASSALWGANTEAFF.